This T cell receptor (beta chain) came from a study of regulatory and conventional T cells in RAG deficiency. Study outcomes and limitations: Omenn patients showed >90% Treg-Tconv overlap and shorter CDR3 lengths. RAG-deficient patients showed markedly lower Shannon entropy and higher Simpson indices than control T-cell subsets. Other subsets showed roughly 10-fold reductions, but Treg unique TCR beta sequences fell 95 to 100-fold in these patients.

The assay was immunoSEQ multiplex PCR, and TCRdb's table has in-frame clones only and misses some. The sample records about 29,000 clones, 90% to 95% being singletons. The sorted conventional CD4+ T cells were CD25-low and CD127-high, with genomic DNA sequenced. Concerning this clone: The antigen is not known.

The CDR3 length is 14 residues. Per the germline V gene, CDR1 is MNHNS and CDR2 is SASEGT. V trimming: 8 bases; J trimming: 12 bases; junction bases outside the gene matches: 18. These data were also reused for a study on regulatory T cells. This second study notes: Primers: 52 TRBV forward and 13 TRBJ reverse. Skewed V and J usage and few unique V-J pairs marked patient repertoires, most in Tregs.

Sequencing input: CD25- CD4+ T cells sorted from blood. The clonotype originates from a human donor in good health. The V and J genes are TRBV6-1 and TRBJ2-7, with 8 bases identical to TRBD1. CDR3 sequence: CASPGGRTGLSWYF. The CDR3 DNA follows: TGTGCCAGCCCTGGAGGGCGGACAGGGTTGAGCTGGTACTTC.